This TCR beta chain was sequenced in a study of cytomegalovirus exposure and HLA in healthy donors. The PCR was carried out with 60 Vbeta primers and 13 Jbeta primers. Some clones are missing from TCRdb's copy, which holds only in-frame ones; the method was immunoSEQ multiplex PCR. This repertoire shows about 130,000 clones, around 70% found once; its top ten account for under 8.5%. The germline V gene encodes CDR1 SGDLS and CDR2 YYNGEE. The CDR3 length is 15 residues. V was clipped by 2 bases and J by 4 bases; unmatched bases: 3. Findings of the study overall: In a later analysis, HLA-C alleles had the fewest associated TCRs, DRB1 alleles the most.

A remark on this clone: Antigen specificity is unknown.

The donors comprised healthy bone marrow donors. The clonotype comes from a male donor in good health and CMV-seronegative. Sequencing was performed on PBMCs. The rearrangement joins TRBV9 to TRBJ1-4; 9 bases fit TRBD1. Here the CDR3 DNA reads TGTGCCAGCAGCGTTGAGGGACAGGGTAATGAAAAACTGTTTTTT. Its translation is CASSVEGQGNEKLFF.